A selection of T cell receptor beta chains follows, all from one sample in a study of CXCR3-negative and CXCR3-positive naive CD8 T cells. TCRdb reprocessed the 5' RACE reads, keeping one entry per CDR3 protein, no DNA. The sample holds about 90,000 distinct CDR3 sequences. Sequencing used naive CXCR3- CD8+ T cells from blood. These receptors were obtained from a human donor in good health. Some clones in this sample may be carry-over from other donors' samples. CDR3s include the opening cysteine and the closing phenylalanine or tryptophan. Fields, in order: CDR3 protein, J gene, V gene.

CDR3aa: CSVERIGSAYNEQLF; j_gene: TRBJ2-1; v_gene: TRBV29-1
CDR3aa: CASSLEARHSYEQYF; j_gene: TRBJ2-7; v_gene: TRBV11-2
CDR3aa: CASSLPRTLSGNTIYF; j_gene: TRBJ1-3; v_gene: TRBV11-3
CDR3aa: CASGYDGPNYGYTF; j_gene: TRBJ1-2; v_gene: TRBV5-1
CDR3aa: CASSHPSGEEFF; j_gene: TRBJ2-1; v_gene: TRBV7-3
CDR3aa: CSARVGAKNIQYF; j_gene: TRBJ2-4; v_gene: TRBV20-1
CDR3aa: CASRRTGVALSSGANVLTF; j_gene: TRBJ2-6; v_gene: TRBV14
CDR3aa: CASSRDSYEQNF; j_gene: TRBJ2-7; v_gene: TRBV12-3/TRBV12-4
CDR3aa: CSVRPGTGKSYEQYF; j_gene: TRBJ2-7; v_gene: TRBV29-1
CDR3aa: CASSHRDTTAGELFF; j_gene: TRBJ2-2; v_gene: TRBV6-2/TRBV6-3
CDR3aa: CASSYKETPYEQYF; j_gene: TRBJ2-7; v_gene: TRBV6-6
CDR3aa: CSARDSSNTGELFF; j_gene: TRBJ2-2; v_gene: TRBV29-1
CDR3aa: CASSTVGAGQGLNEQYF; j_gene: TRBJ2-7; v_gene: TRBV5-1
CDR3aa: CASSHVGVAGGSYEQYF; j_gene: TRBJ2-7; v_gene: TRBV13
CDR3aa: CSIGPSGNNEQFF; j_gene: TRBJ2-1; v_gene: TRBV29-1
CDR3aa: CASSPNSGGYGYTF; j_gene: TRBJ1-2; v_gene: TRBV4-3
CDR3aa: CSVEGEGAVGTEAFF; j_gene: TRBJ1-1; v_gene: TRBV29-1
CDR3aa: CASSLNPGVSYEQYF; j_gene: TRBJ2-7; v_gene: TRBV28
CDR3aa: CASSAWGGTGELFF; j_gene: TRBJ2-2; v_gene: TRBV6-1
CDR3aa: CSVEGLEETQYF; j_gene: TRBJ2-5; v_gene: TRBV29-1
CDR3aa: CASRGGTDEQYF; j_gene: TRBJ2-7; v_gene: TRBV5-1
CDR3aa: CASRNEEGVSYEQYF; j_gene: TRBJ2-7; v_gene: TRBV28
CDR3aa: CASNERGGVDTQYF; j_gene: TRBJ2-3; v_gene: TRBV5-1
CDR3aa: CASSLDAGGNTEAFF; j_gene: TRBJ1-1; v_gene: TRBV6-5
CDR3aa: CASSFTTGSNYGYTF; j_gene: TRBJ1-2; v_gene: TRBV6-5
CDR3aa: CASVGGQSTDTQYF; j_gene: TRBJ2-3; v_gene: TRBV27
CDR3aa: CSVAGQGSSYNEQFF; j_gene: TRBJ2-1; v_gene: TRBV29-1
CDR3aa: CASSQTTTGNEQLF; j_gene: TRBJ2-1; v_gene: TRBV14
CDR3aa: CASSLVLGETSGRDEQHF; j_gene: TRBJ2-7; v_gene: TRBV11-2
CDR3aa: CASSYTSGAYNEQFF; j_gene: TRBJ2-1; v_gene: TRBV5-1
CDR3aa: CASSASGTGEQYF; j_gene: TRBJ2-7; v_gene: TRBV7-3
CDR3aa: CSVEESDGPSYEQYF; j_gene: TRBJ2-7; v_gene: TRBV29-1
CDR3aa: CSVEGGHNTEAFF; j_gene: TRBJ1-1; v_gene: TRBV29-1
CDR3aa: CASSSRLVPNEQFF; j_gene: TRBJ2-1; v_gene: TRBV28
CDR3aa: CASSSVDRGANEQFF; j_gene: TRBJ2-1; v_gene: TRBV5-4
CDR3aa: CASSLDRDAYEQYF; j_gene: TRBJ2-7; v_gene: TRBV27
CDR3aa: CTVQLGGEQYF; j_gene: TRBJ2-7; v_gene: TRBV29-1
CDR3aa: CSAEADFYNEQFF; j_gene: TRBJ2-1; v_gene: TRBV20-1
CDR3aa: CSALRGYNEQFF; j_gene: TRBJ2-1; v_gene: TRBV29-1
CDR3aa: CASSTTNTEAFF; j_gene: TRBJ1-1; v_gene: TRBV7-9
CDR3aa: CSGKPGTYNEQFF; j_gene: TRBJ2-1; v_gene: TRBV29-1
CDR3aa: CSVNAGTGDTGELFF; j_gene: TRBJ2-2; v_gene: TRBV29-1
CDR3aa: CASSQDHWRQTSSGNTIYF; j_gene: TRBJ1-3; v_gene: TRBV14